This TCR beta chain was recovered during a study of neurological immune-mediated disorders. Comments on this clonotype: A read error may explain this, as a much larger clone is one base away.

Synthesis of cDNA was accomplished via 5'RACE employing 10-nucleotide random UMIs. Every sequencing run produced over 190 million TCR-beta sequences, and the sequences from any one run covered 15-18 subjects. TCRdb re-analysed the 5' RACE reads in MiXCR, keeping a single row per CDR3 protein. The data contain around 42,000 distinct CDR3 sequences, approximately 12% of them singletons. CDR1 is KGHDR, CDR2 SFDVKD, per germline. The CDR3 has 15 residues. Time point defined: longitudinal time-point 3. It was from 2 million PBMCs stored at -80 C that the unsorted libraries were obtained. This TCR came from a young man in good health. This chain links TRBV24-1 with TRBJ2-2, with D possibly called TRBD1 or TRBD2 (6 bases each). Specimen: PBMCs. The CDR3: CATSDQGRDTWELFF. The CDR3 bases are TGTGCCACCAGTGACCAGGGGCGGGACACCTGGGAGCTGTTTTTT.